This TCR beta chain comes out of a study of blood T cell repertoires in COVID-19 (dated by TCRdb to about 2020). In the study overall: Collaborator samples came from the United States, Italy and Spain and covered acute and convalescent phases of COVID-19. The prospective study material was composed of cDNA or gDNA derived from T cells, B-cell-depleted T cells, or PBMCs. The dataset comprised deeply sampled blood TCRbeta repertoires from subjects exposed to, actively infected with, or recovered from COVID-19. The repertoires were made available in a free public database intended to serve as a resource for research on the immune response to SARS-CoV-2. Samples were obtained from the ongoing ImmuneRACE study (first 160 participants) and from 950 to 1,500 subjects provided by 6 global collaborators. Sample metadata almost always included a de-identified subject ID, COVID-19 status, age in years and sex. Where HLA class I and class II types were available, the types were taken from metadata supplied by the sample provider, not from assay-based typing. Beyond this particular receptor, the publication reports: The quantity of clinical and demographic metadata differed by source and by participant and was supplied without curation.

Participants in the prospective study were enrolled through a virtual design, were aged roughly 18 to 100 years, and lived in approximately 25 United States geographic areas. In the prospective study, participants were assigned to cohorts based on the clinical history participants reported in a screening survey and a study questionnaire. Recovered participants in ImmuneRACE Cohort 3 were defined by two consecutive negative NP/OP PCR tests, clearance by a healthcare professional, or resolution of symptoms. In the prospective study, mobile phlebotomists collected whole blood, serum and a nasopharyngeal or oropharyngeal swab from each participant. Additional blood draws and questionnaires over an approximately 2-month period could optionally be provided by prospective study participants. Before DNA extraction, prospective study blood samples were shipped either frozen or at room temperature. On this clone: The antigen it binds to is not known. Nothing much larger sits one base from this clone, and base qualities are not available.

The CDR3 measures 17 amino acids from cysteine to phenylalanine. Only CDR3 DNA remains: 51 bases, in frame from the first base. The germline V gene supplies CDR1 ENHRY and CDR2 SYGVKD. Cut back by 11 bases and 1 base, the V and J ends lie 25 bases apart. TCRbeta CDR3 regions were amplified from genomic DNA by means of the immunoSEQ Assay, a bias-controlled multiplex PCR. From the authors' description of their analysis: The number of nucleated cells in each sample was estimated by amplification of reference gene primers within the assay. To quantify the absolute abundance of each unique TCRbeta CDR3 rearrangement, sequence reads were collapsed and filtered. For each sample, productive Simpson clonality was calculated as the square root of Simpson's diversity index across productive rearrangements. In its TCRdb copy, this immuneACCESS table keeps in-frame sequences only and misses some clones. Where compared with another copy, unresolved V genes explain less than half of these, and the others have no known cause. The V and J calls and clone size were taken over from that table, and D and trimming were inferred from the DNA. A total of hundreds of thousands of clones appear in this sample, 75% to 90% of them only once. About 1.1% of the sample goes to the ten largest clones.

Sequencing was performed on PBMCs or T cells enriched from blood (not recorded which). The source of this sequence is a young man who had recovered from COVID-19. The rearrangement combines TRBV10-3 with TRBJ2-3, with no confident D gene call. The CDR3 is CAHSEQADRARTDTQYF. The DNA reads as follows: TGTGCCCATAGTGAGCAGGCCGATAGAGCCCGCACAGATACGCAGTATTTT.